The rows below give T cell receptor beta chains drawn from one sample of a study of blood T cell repertoires in COVID-19. Using immunoSEQ multiplex PCR, the repertoire was profiled, and TCRdb retains in-frame clones only, with some absent. The sample carries 140,000 or so clones, 80% to 85% recorded once. Specimen: peripheral blood. All receptors come from a human donor in a cohort sampled during active COVID-19. Both conserved end residues are part of each CDR3. The order of the fields is J gene, V gene, clone size, D gene, CDR3 protein, CDR3 DNA. The D gene is left open where the match is weak. The size entry is marked missing in some rows and otherwise reads once, few, many or a size class.

j_call: TRBJ1-6
v_call: TRBV7-2
clone_size: .
d_call: .
cdr3_aa: CASSLIESSPLHF
cdr3_nt: TGTGCCAGCAGCTTAATCGAGAGTTCACCCCTCCACTTT

j_call: TRBJ1-1
v_call: TRBV9
clone_size: .
d_call: .
cdr3_aa: CASSSPGGLSEAFF
cdr3_nt: TGTGCCAGCAGCTCGCCGGGAGGGCTGAGCGAAGCTTTCTTT

j_call: TRBJ1-2
v_call: TRBV7-9
clone_size: .
d_call: .
cdr3_aa: CASSLGQNGGYTF
cdr3_nt: TGTGCCAGCAGCTTGGGTCAGAACGGGGGCTACACCTTC

j_call: TRBJ1-6
v_call: TRBV11-1
clone_size: many
d_call: .
cdr3_aa: CASSLGAFNSPLHF
cdr3_nt: TGTGCCAGCAGCTTGGGGGCGTTTAATTCACCCCTCCACTTT

j_call: TRBJ2-5
v_call: TRBV14
clone_size: .
d_call: TRBD2
cdr3_aa: CASSPRLAGAQETQYF
cdr3_nt: TGTGCCAGCAGCCCTCGACTAGCGGGGGCCCAAGAGACCCAGTACTTC

j_call: TRBJ2-3
v_call: TRBV5-4
clone_size: .
d_call: TRBD1
cdr3_aa: CASSLRQGADTQYF
cdr3_nt: TGTGCCAGCAGCTTACGACAGGGGGCAGATACGCAGTATTTT

j_call: TRBJ1-5
v_call: TRBV27
clone_size: few
d_call: .
cdr3_aa: CASSPNFAYSGNQPQHF
cdr3_nt: TGTGCCAGCAGTCCCAATTTCGCGTACTCCGGCAATCAGCCCCAGCATTTT

j_call: TRBJ2-4
v_call: TRBV7-8
clone_size: once
d_call: TRBD1
cdr3_aa: CASSAGQGGDIQYF
cdr3_nt: TGTGCCAGCAGCGCTGGACAGGGTGGCGACATTCAGTACTTC

j_call: TRBJ1-6
v_call: TRBV7-3
clone_size: .
d_call: .
cdr3_aa: CASSLRGKSGSPLHF
cdr3_nt: TGTGCCAGCAGCTTGCGCGGGAAAAGCGGTTCACCCCTCCACTTT

j_call: TRBJ2-4
v_call: TRBV12-3/TRBV12-4
clone_size: .
d_call: .
cdr3_aa: CASSLGQKNIQYF
cdr3_nt: TGTGCCAGCAGTTTGGGCCAAAAAAACATTCAGTACTTC

j_call: TRBJ1-2
v_call: TRBV6-5
clone_size: .
d_call: .
cdr3_aa: CASKRDYGYTF
cdr3_nt: TGTGCCAGCAAGCGGGACTATGGCTACACCTTC

j_call: TRBJ1-1
v_call: TRBV2
clone_size: .
d_call: TRBD1
cdr3_aa: CASRRTGANTEAFF
cdr3_nt: TGTGCCAGCAGGAGGACAGGGGCGAACACTGAAGCTTTCTTT